The sequence of this TCR beta chain was determined in a study of T cell repertoires in cytomegalovirus infection. For the study at large: Both CMV infection and a matching HLA type were indicated by public TCR beta signatures. Findings and caveats of the study: Carriage of CMV together with the relevant HLA was identifiable through cumulative public TCR beta family frequency. CMV-specific TCR beta clonotypes restricted by HLA-C dominated the ex vivo response.

Only a few counts were recorded for this clonotype. Its antigen is not known. TCRdb used MiXCR to reprocess the reads, holding one entry per CDR3 protein. The table has around 710,000 distinct CDR3 sequences, about 27% seen once. The sample was cultured CD8+ T cells from PBMCs, taken from culture after CMV antigen stimulation. The clonotype comes from a human donor in good health (CMV status not recorded). Some clones in this sample may be carry-over from other donors' samples.

CDR3 amino acids: CASSLGTSYSRNEQFF. The CDR3 DNA is TGTGCCAGCAGCTTAGGGACGTCCTATAGCCGCAATGAGCAGTTCTTC. This chain uses TRBV7-9 with TRBJ2-1, with no clear D. Germline lookup yields CDR1 SEHNR and CDR2 FQNEAQ (reference sequence). CDR3 length: 16 residues. The V and J ends lost 1 base and 6 bases respectively, with 16 bases between them. Full variable domain (missing parts from reference TRBV7-9 and TRBJ2-1): DTGVSQNPRHKITKRGQNVTFRCDPISEHNRLYWYRQTLGQGPEFLTYFQNEAQLEKSRLLSDRFSAERPKGSFSTLEIQRTEQGDSAMYLCASSLGTSYSRNEQFFGPGTRLTVL.